This TCR beta chain was observed in a study of T cell repertoires in cytomegalovirus infection. Study background: Epitope selection comprised recently identified HLA-C-restricted CMV epitopes and well-studied HLA-B-restricted CMV epitopes. Public TCR beta signatures provided an indication of both CMV infection and a matching HLA type.

As regards this clonotype: The antigen remains unidentified.

The CDR3 spans 16 residues. V was shortened by 0 bases and J by 2 bases, with 12 bases between the two germline ends. Germline loops: CDR1 LNHNV, CDR2 YYDKDF (reference sequence). TCRdb analysed the reads with MiXCR anew, one entry per CDR3 protein. The sample records fewer than 650,000 distinct CDR3 sequences, 35% to 50% being singletons. The chain links TRBV15 to TRBJ2-3; no firm D call. The sequenced sample was cultured PBMCs, obtained from culture after CMV antigen stimulation. The clonotype originates from a human donor in good health (CMV status not recorded). Some clones in this sample may be carry-over from other donors' samples. The CDR3 loop reads CATSRDLRSTTDTQYF. DNA of the CDR3: TGTGCCACCAGCAGAGATCTACGTAGCACCACAGATACGCAGTATTTT.